This is a list of T cell receptor beta chains from one sample in a study of shared clonotypes between healthy human individuals. The repertoire was sequenced with immunoSEQ multiplex PCR; TCRdb's copy has only in-frame clones and lacks some. Of some 650,000 clones in the sample, 97% were seen once. The sequenced material came from naive CD4+ T cells sorted from blood. These receptors were obtained from a young woman in good health. Both conserved end residues are part of each CDR3. D genes are given only for firm matches. A row's size may be missing; if present it is once, few, many or a size class.

>TRBV4-2|TRBJ2-1|-|-
TGTGCCAGCAGCCAGTATACCGGCCGAAGCTCCTACAATGAGCAGTTCTTC
CASSQYTGRSSYNEQFF
>TRBV5-1|TRBJ2-1|TRBD2|-
TGCGCCAGCAGCTTCCCGGTCGGGGGGGCCCTCAATGAGCAGTTCTTC
CASSFPVGGALNEQFF
>TRBV23-1|TRBJ1-1|-|-
TGCGCCAGCAGGCCCGAGGGGACCAGGAAATTAATGAACACTGAAGCTTTCTTT
CASRPEGTRKLMNTEAFF
>TRBV19|TRBJ2-7|-|once
TGTGCCAGTACTACCAAGCTAAGGGCAGGAGGCGAGCAGTACTTC
CASTTKLRAGGEQYF
>TRBV27|TRBJ1-5|TRBD1|-
TGTGCCAGCAGTTCCCGACAGGGGGCGACCGGCAATCAGCCCCAGCATTTT
CASSSRQGATGNQPQHF
>TRBV7-6|TRBJ2-2|-|-
TGTGCCAGCAGCTTGCAGGGGACCGGGGAGCTGTTTTTT
CASSLQGTGELFF
>TRBV10-3|TRBJ2-3|TRBD2|-
TGTGCCATTTCTCCGACTAGCGGGCCAGGAGATACGCAGTATTTT
CAISPTSGPGDTQYF
>TRBV4-2|TRBJ2-7|TRBD1|-
TGTGCCAGCAGCCAGCCGGGACAGAACCCGGGCGAGCAGTACTTC
CASSQPGQNPGEQYF
>TRBV5-8|TRBJ2-2|TRBD2|-
TGTGCCAGCAGCCCCGAGCCACGGACTAGCGGGAGCCCCGGGGAGCTGTTTTTT
CASSPEPRTSGSPGELFF
>TRBV19|TRBJ2-4|-|-
TGTGCCAGTAGACCGGACAGCAGAGCCAAAAACATTCAGTACTTC
CASRPDSRAKNIQYF
>TRBV2|TRBJ1-2|-|-
TGTGCCAGCAGTGAAGTGGGGGCAAGATCGGGCTACACCTTC
CASSEVGARSGYTF
>TRBV28|TRBJ1-1|-|-
TGTGCCAGCAGCCCCCAGATAAGTGGAACTGAAGCTTTCTTT
CASSPQISGTEAFF
>TRBV6-1|TRBJ2-7|TRBD2|-
TGTGCCAGCAGTGGTTTAGCGGGAGTCTACGAGCAGTACTTC
CASSGLAGVYEQYF
>TRBV21-1|TRBJ2-7|-|-
TGTGCCAGCAGCAAAGGAGTTAGCCCTTGCGACTCCTACGAGCAGTACTTC
CASSKGVSPCDSYEQYF
>TRBV27|TRBJ2-7|TRBD2|-
TGTGCCCCGGGGCTAGCGGGACCCGAGCAGTACTTC
CAPGLAGPEQYF
>TRBV7-2|TRBJ1-2|-|-
TGTGCCAGCAGCTTACGGGGAAGAGGTAGCTATGGCTACACCTTC
CASSLRGRGSYGYTF
>TRBV28|TRBJ1-1|TRBD1|-
TGTGCCAGCAGGGGACAGGGGGTTGAAGCTTTCTTT
CASRGQGVEAFF
>TRBV28|TRBJ1-3|-|-
TGTGCCACTGGACAGATAGGAAACACCATATATTTT
CATGQIGNTIYF
>TRBV28|TRBJ2-1|-|-
TGTGCCAGCGTCGCAAGCCCCGCCACGAAGTACAATGAGCAGTTCTTC
CASVASPATKYNEQFF
>TRBV5-1|TRBJ2-3|-|-
TGCGCCAGCAGCTTCACGGGACAACGAACAGATACGCAGTATTTT
CASSFTGQRTDTQYF
>TRBV28|TRBJ2-1|-|-
TGTGCCAGCAGTTTATGCATAAGGGGCTTAAATATTTGCAGCTCCTACAATGAGCAGTTCTTC
CASSLCIRGLNICSSYNEQFF
>TRBV18|TRBJ1-6|-|-
TGTGCCAGCTCCCGTGAAGGGGGGGGGAATTCACCCCTCCACTTT
CASSREGGGNSPLHF
>TRBV30|TRBJ2-7|TRBD2|-
TGTGCCTGGAGTCGCCTACCCAGCGGGAAGGACTACGAGCAGTACTTC
CAWSRLPSGKDYEQYF
>TRBV4-1|TRBJ1-2|TRBD1|-
TGCGCCAGCAGCCAATCCCGGGACAGGGGACGTGGTGACTATGGCTACACCTTC
CASSQSRDRGRGDYGYTF
>TRBV5-4|TRBJ2-7|-|-
TGTGCCAGCAGCTTGGGGCAGGGACCTTCCTACGAGCAGTACTTC
CASSLGQGPSYEQYF
>TRBV5-1|TRBJ2-7|-|-
TGCGCCAGCAGCCGCCTTAGTCAGGGAGCGTCCTACGAGCAGTACTTC
CASSRLSQGASYEQYF
>TRBV6-1|TRBJ1-4|-|-
TGTGCCAGCAGTGCCGGAGACACTAATGAAAAACTGTTTTTT
CASSAGDTNEKLFF
>TRBV7-9|TRBJ2-1|TRBD2|-
TGTGCCAGCAGCCCGGGAGGGCCGGGTGATGAGCAGTTCTTC
CASSPGGPGDEQFF
>TRBV2|TRBJ1-5|-|once
TGTGCCAGCGGTAGGCCTGAAAAGGGCAATCAGCCCCAGCATTTT
CASGRPEKGNQPQHF
>TRBV4-2|TRBJ2-5|TRBD1|once
TGTGCCAGCAGCTACCTGGCGGGACAGGGGGCACAAGAGACCCAGTACTTC
CASSYLAGQGAQETQYF
>TRBV28|TRBJ2-1|-|-
TGTGCCAGCAGTTTTTTGGGGGAGGGGGGCAATGAGCAGTTCTTC
CASSFLGEGGNEQFF
>TRBV5-1|TRBJ2-1|-|-
TGCGCCAGCAGCCTAATAGTAGCGGACTCCTACAATGAGCAGTTCTTC
CASSLIVADSYNEQFF
>TRBV11-3|TRBJ2-2|TRBD2|-
TGTGCCAGCAGCATAGACCCGGGACTAGCGGGAGACACCGGGGAGCTGTTTTTT
CASSIDPGLAGDTGELFF
>TRBV2|TRBJ2-2|-|-
TGTGCCAGCAGTGGCGCAGTCGCCGGGGAGCTGTTTTTT
CASSGAVAGELFF
>TRBV5-1|TRBJ1-4|-|-
TGCGCCAGCAGCTCAATACAAGGGGGGTCTGAAAAACTGTTTTTT
CASSSIQGGSEKLFF
>TRBV18|TRBJ1-1|-|-
TGTGCCAGCTCACCGACGGGGAACACTGAAGCTTTCTTT
CASSPTGNTEAFF
>TRBV15|TRBJ1-5|TRBD1|-
TGTGCCACCAGCAGATCCCGCAGGGGGCCTCAGCCCCAGCATTTT
CATSRSRRGPQPQHF
>TRBV7-3|TRBJ2-7|TRBD2|-
TGTGCCAGCAGCCCCGGGAGGCCCGGGGAAGAGCAGTACTTC
CASSPGRPGEEQYF
>TRBV7-2|TRBJ1-1|-|-
TGTGCCAGCAGCTTTACGGGACAAATGAACACTGAAGCTTTCTTT
CASSFTGQMNTEAFF
>TRBV10-2|TRBJ1-5|-|-
TGCGCCAGCAGTGAGATGGGTAACAATCAGCCCCAGCATTTT
CASSEMGNNQPQHF
>TRBV2|TRBJ2-7|-|-
TGTGCCGGGGTGATCGACAGAGACTATGACGAGCAGTACTTC
CAGVIDRDYDEQYF
>TRBV30|TRBJ1-2|TRBD1|-
TGTGCCTGGAGTGTAACCACCACCGCAGGGACAGGGTCATTGTTTAACTATGGCTACACCTTC
CAWSVTTTAGTGSLFNYGYTF
>TRBV11-2|TRBJ2-6|-|-
TGTGCCAGCAGCTTACACCCGGGGACCCCCTCTGGGGCCAACGTCCTGACTTTC
CASSLHPGTPSGANVLTF
>TRBV15|TRBJ1-6|-|-
TGTGCCACCAGCAGAGACAGAGGAAGCTCCTATAATTCACCCCTCCACTTT
CATSRDRGSSYNSPLHF
>TRBV5-6|TRBJ1-1|-|-
TGTGCCAGCAGGTCCTATTCGTTTGGGGATACCACTGAAGCTTTCTTT
CASRSYSFGDTTEAFF
>TRBV7-9|TRBJ2-3|TRBD2|-
TGTGCCAGCAGCTTGGCGGGAGGAGATACGCAGTATTTT
CASSLAGGDTQYF